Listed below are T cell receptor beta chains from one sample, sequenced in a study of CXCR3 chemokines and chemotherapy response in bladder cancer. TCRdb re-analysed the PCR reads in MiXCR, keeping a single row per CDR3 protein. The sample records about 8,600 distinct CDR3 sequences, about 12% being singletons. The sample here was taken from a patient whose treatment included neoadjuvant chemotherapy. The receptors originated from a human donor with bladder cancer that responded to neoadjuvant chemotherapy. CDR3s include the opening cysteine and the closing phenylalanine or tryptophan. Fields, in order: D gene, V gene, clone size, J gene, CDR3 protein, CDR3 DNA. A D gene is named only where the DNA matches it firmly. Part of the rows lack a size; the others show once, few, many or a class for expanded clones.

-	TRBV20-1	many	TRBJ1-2	CSAGLSNYGYTF	TGCAGTGCGGGGCTTTCTAACTATGGCTACACCTTC
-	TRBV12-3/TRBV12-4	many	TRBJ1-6	CASSVRIEGTPLHF	TGTGCCAGCAGTGTCAGGATTGAGGGGACACCCCTCCACTTT
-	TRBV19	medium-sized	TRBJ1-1	CASSIDPQSYTEAFF	TGTGCCAGTAGTATAGATCCTCAGTCCTACACTGAAGCTTTCTTT
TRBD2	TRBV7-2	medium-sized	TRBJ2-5	CASSPGLAGGWETQYF	TGTGCCAGCAGCCCGGGACTAGCGGGGGGCTGGGAGACCCAGTACTTC
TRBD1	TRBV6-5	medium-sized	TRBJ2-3	CASSEGQGGADTQYF	TGTGCCAGCAGTGAGGGACAGGGAGGCGCAGATACGCAGTATTTT
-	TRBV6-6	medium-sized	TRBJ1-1	CASRPYLGDTEAFF	TGTGCCAGCAGGCCGTACCTGGGGGACACTGAAGCTTTCTTT
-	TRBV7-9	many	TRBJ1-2	CASSFTGGGYGYTF	TGTGCCAGCAGCTTCACCGGCGGGGGCTATGGCTACACCTTC
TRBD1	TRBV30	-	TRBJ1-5	CAWDREEDGQPQHF	TGTGCCTGGGACAGGGAGGAGGACGGTCAGCCCCAGCATTTT
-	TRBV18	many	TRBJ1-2	CASSPAVGIFGYTF	TGTGCCAGCTCACCGGCCGTTGGGATCTTTGGCTACACCTTC
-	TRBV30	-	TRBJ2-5	CAWNPGQKKETQYF	TGTGCCTGGAACCCGGGACAAAAGAAAGAGACCCAGTACTTC
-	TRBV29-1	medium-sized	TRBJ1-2	CSVDVSRPYGYTF	TGCAGCGTTGATGTCTCCAGGCCCTATGGCTACACCTTC
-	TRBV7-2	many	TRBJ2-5	CASSLLAGAETQYF	TGTGCCAGCAGCTTACTAGCAGGGGCCGAGACCCAGTACTTC
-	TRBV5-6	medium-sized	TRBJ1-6	CASSARGGYNSPLHF	TGTGCCAGCAGCGCTCGAGGGGGCTATAATTCACCCCTCCACTTT